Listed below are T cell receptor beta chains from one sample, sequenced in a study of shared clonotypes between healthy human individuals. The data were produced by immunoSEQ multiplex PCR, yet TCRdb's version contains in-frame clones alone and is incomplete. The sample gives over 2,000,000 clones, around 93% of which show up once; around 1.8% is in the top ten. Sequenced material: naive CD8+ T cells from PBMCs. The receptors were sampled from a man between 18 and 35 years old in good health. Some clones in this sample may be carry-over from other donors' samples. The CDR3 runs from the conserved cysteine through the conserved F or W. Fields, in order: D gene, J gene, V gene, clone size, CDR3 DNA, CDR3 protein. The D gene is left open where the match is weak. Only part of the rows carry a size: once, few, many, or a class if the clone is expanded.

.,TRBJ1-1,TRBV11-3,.,TGTGCCAGCAGCTTAGGGGCGGGGACGCAGAACACTGAAGCTTTCTTT,CASSLGAGTQNTEAFF
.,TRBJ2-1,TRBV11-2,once,TGTGCCAGCAGCTTTGGCTATGAGCAGTTCTTC,CASSFGYEQFF
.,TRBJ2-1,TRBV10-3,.,TGTGCCATCAGTGAGTCCGTGTTTATGGGGTATGGGAACTACAATGAGCAGTTCTTC,CAISESVFMGYGNYNEQFF
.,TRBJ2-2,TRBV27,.,TGTGCCAGCAGTTTACTGTTGTTTCCAGGGCGAGCCGGGGAGCTGTTTTTT,CASSLLLFPGRAGELFF
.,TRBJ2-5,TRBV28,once,TGTGCCAGCAGTCCCGACAGAGCCCAGTACTTC,CASSPDRAQYF
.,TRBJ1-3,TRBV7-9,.,TGTGCCAGCAGCTCCGCTTTCCCTGGAAACACCATATATTTT,CASSSAFPGNTIYF
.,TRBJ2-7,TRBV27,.,TGTGCCAGCAGTTTTGCGGGATCCAGCTTTTACGAGCAGTACTTC,CASSFAGSSFYEQYF
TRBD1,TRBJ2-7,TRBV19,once,TGTGCCAGTAGTATCAGGGGGCGGACCTACGAGCAGTACTTC,CASSIRGRTYEQYF
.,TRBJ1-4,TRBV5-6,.,TGTGCCAGCAGCTCGGGGGGGCAGAGAAATGAAAAACTGTTTTTT,CASSSGGQRNEKLFF
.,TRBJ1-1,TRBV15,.,TGTGCCACCAGCAGAGATGAGGGGATCATGAACACTGAAGCTTTCTTT,CATSRDEGIMNTEAFF
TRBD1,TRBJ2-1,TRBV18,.,TGTGCCAGCTCACCTAGGGACAGGGAGTACAATGAGCAGTTCTTC,CASSPRDREYNEQFF
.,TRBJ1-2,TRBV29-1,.,TGCAGCGTTGATTTGCTAGTACAGCGTACTAGGAGCTACACCTTC,CSVDLLVQRTRSYTF
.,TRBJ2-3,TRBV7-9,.,TGTGCCAGCAGCCCGTACACAGATACGCAGTATTTT,CASSPYTDTQYF
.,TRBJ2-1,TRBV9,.,TGTGCCAGCAGCGGAGGACTATCCTTGAATGAGCAGTTCTTC,CASSGGLSLNEQFF
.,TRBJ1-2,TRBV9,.,TGTGCCAGCGGAGATGGGGCAGTCCCTTACACCTTC,CASGDGAVPYTF
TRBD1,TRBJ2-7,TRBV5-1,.,TGCGCCAGCAGCTTGTGGGACAGGGTTTCCTACGAGCAGTACTTC,CASSLWDRVSYEQYF
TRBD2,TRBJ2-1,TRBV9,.,TGTGCCAGCAGCGTAGCTCAAGGGCTAGCGGGAGGGAATGAGCAGTTCTTC,CASSVAQGLAGGNEQFF
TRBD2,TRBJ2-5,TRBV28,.,TGTGCCAGCAGGAAGGCTAGCGGGAGACAGACCCAGTACTTC,CASRKASGRQTQYF
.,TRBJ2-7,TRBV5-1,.,TGCGCCAGCAGCTTGGTCAGGGGTTACGAGCAGTACTTC,CASSLVRGYEQYF
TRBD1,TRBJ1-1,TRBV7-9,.,TGTGCCAGCAGCTTAGGCCCACAGGGGGCGAACACTGAAGCTTTCTTT,CASSLGPQGANTEAFF
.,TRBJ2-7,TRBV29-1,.,TGCAGCGTTGGTTCAGGTGGATTGGCCGAGCAGTACTTC,CSVGSGGLAEQYF
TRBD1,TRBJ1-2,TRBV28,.,TGTGCCAGCAGTTTAACCGGGACAGGGCCGGACTATGGCTACACCTTC,CASSLTGTGPDYGYTF
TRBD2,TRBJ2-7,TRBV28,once,TGTGCCAGCAGTCCAACGGGAGGGAGCGACGAGCAGTACTTC,CASSPTGGSDEQYF
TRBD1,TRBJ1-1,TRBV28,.,TGTGCCAGCAGTTGGGTACAGGGGGCCCCCTTGAACACTGAAGCTTTCTTT,CASSWVQGAPLNTEAFF
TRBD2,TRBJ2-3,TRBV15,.,TGTGCCACCAGCAGACAGCGGGAGGGCCCCACAGATACGCAGTATTTT,CATSRQREGPTDTQYF
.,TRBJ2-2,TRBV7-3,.,TGTGCCAGCAGCTTATCGACTGGATCGATCACCGGGGAGCTGTTTTTT,CASSLSTGSITGELFF
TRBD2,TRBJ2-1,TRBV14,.,TGTGCCAGCAGCCAGAGGACTAGCGGGCCCCGCTACAATGAGCAGTTCTTC,CASSQRTSGPRYNEQFF
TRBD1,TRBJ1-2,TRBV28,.,TGTGCCAGCAGAGGGACAGGGGCATATGGCTACACCTTC,CASRGTGAYGYTF
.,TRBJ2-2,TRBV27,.,TGTGCCAGCAGTAACCAGGTCAGGACGGAAAACACCGGGGAGCTGTTTTTT,CASSNQVRTENTGELFF
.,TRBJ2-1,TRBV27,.,TGTGCCAGCAGTCCCGGGGAATACAATGAGCAGTTCTTC,CASSPGEYNEQFF
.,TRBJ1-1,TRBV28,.,TGTGCCAGCTTGCCAGGGAACACTGAAGCTTTCTTT,CASLPGNTEAFF
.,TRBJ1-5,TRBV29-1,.,TGCAGCGTTTCGGATAGCAATCAGCCCCAGCATTTT,CSVSDSNQPQHF
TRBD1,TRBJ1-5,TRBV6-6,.,TGTGCCATCGAGGTGGGCCCGGGACAGGGAAGTCAGCCCCAGCATTTT,CAIEVGPGQGSQPQHF
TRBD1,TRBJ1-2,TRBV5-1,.,TGCGCCAGCAGCTTACTAAGGGGGCCTGACTATGGCTACACCTTC,CASSLLRGPDYGYTF
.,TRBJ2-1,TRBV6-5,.,TGTGCCAGCAGTTACGCGTGGGGCTCCTACAATGAGCAGTTCTTC,CASSYAWGSYNEQFF
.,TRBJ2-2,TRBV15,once,TGTGCCAGTGGGGGACTGATAACCGGGGAGCTGTTTTTT,CASGGLITGELFF
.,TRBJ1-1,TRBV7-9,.,TGTGCCAGCAGCTTAGTGCTGGACCACACTGAAGCTTTCTTT,CASSLVLDHTEAFF
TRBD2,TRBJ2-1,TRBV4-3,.,TGCGCCAGCAGCCAAGAAAGGGGACTAGCGGGACCCTCCTACAATGAGCAGTTCTTC,CASSQERGLAGPSYNEQFF
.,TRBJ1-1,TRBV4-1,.,TGCGCCAGCAGCCCTCGCCAGGGGCAGATCGCGGACACTGAAGCTTTCTTT,CASSPRQGQIADTEAFF
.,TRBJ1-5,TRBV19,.,TGTGCCAGTAGAATTGCGGTTCGGGTGGCAGAGGGCAATCAGCCCCAGCATTTT,CASRIAVRVAEGNQPQHF
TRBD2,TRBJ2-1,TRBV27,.,TGTGCCAGCAGACCTACTAGCGGGAGGTCAACGTCCTACAATGAGCAGTTCTTC,CASRPTSGRSTSYNEQFF
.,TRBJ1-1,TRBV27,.,TGTGCCAGCAGACCGACGGGGCCCACTGAAGCTTTCTTT,CASRPTGPTEAFF
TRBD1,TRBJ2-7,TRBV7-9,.,TGTGCCAGCAGCAGACAGACAGGGGCCGACGAGCAGTACTTC,CASSRQTGADEQYF
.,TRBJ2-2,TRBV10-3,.,TGTGCCCTTCCGAACGGACGGTCCGCGAACACCGGGGAGCTGTTTTTT,CALPNGRSANTGELFF
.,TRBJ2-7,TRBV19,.,TGTGCCAGTAGTATGGCCGATGCCTACGAGCAGTACTTC,CASSMADAYEQYF
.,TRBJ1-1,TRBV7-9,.,TGTGCCAGCAGCTTAGGTCTCTCTTTTGGGGGGAAGGACACTGAAGCTTTCTTT,CASSLGLSFGGKDTEAFF
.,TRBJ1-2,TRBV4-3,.,TGCGCCAGCAGCCAAGATGGTGGGGTCTCTCTATTTGGCTACACCTTC,CASSQDGGVSLFGYTF
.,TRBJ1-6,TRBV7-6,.,TGTGCCAGCAGCCCGGAGGGCCGGGTCCTCCACTTT,CASSPEGRVLHF
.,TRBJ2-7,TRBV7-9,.,TGTGCCAGCAGCTCCTCGAGGGTAGGGTGGTCCTACGAGCAGTACTTC,CASSSSRVGWSYEQYF
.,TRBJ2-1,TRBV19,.,TGTGCCAGTAGTATAGATGCTTTGCCAGCTTACAATGAGCAGTTCTTC,CASSIDALPAYNEQFF
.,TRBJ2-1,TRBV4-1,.,TGCGCCAGCAGCCACCAGGTCGACTATAGCAATGAGCAGTTCTTC,CASSHQVDYSNEQFF
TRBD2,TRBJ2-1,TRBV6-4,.,TGTGCCAGCAGTCCGGGAGGGATCTCCAATGAGCAGTTCTTC,CASSPGGISNEQFF